These 22 T cell receptor beta chains were sequenced from one sample in a study of T cells in Graves' hyperthyroidism and ophthalmopathy. Amplified regions were TCR beta CDR3 sequences from RNA transcripts. In the first-round RT-PCR of the TCR CDR3, the HTBI primer set was used. TCRdb reanalysed the multiplex PCR reads using MiXCR and keeps one entry per CDR3 protein. The top ten hold approximately 10% of the sample, which has about 98,000 distinct CDR3 sequences, approximately 39% seen once. Sequenced material: peripheral blood or thyroid tissue (not recorded which). Every receptor here comes from a young woman with Graves' hyperthyroidism.

V usage is TRBV28 and J usage is TRBJ2-7, with TRBD1 identical over 8 bases. The CDR3 sequence is 17 residues long. From germline, CDR1 is MDHEN and CDR2 SYDVKM. The junction had 19 bases not matched to a gene; V was cut back by 6 bases and J by 6 bases. The CDR3 region is CASRYPLRRQGSGEQYF. CDR3 DNA: TGTGCCAGCAGATATCCACTCCGCAGACAGGGGAGCGGCGAGCAGTACTTC.

This clonotype came up many times. V and J are TRBV20-1 and TRBJ1-1; TRBD1 might be the D (6 bases). Germline-derived CDR1 and CDR2 are DFQATT and SNEGSKA (reference sequence). The ends were cut back, 5 bases at V and 1 base at J, with 14 bases in the middle. The CDR3 has 14 amino acids. CDR3 bases: TGCAGTGCTCGTGATCTGACAGGGAACACTGAAGCTTTCTTT. Its protein product is CSARDLTGNTEAFF.

CDR3 DNA sequence: TGTGCCAGCAGCTTAATGGCCGGCTTCCAAGAGACCCAGTACTTC. Its translation is CASSLMAGFQETQYF. The chain has TRBV7-2 and TRBJ2-5; no definite D call. The CDR3 sequence is 15 residues long. CDR1 SGHTA and CDR2 FQGNSA come from the germline V gene. Trimming removed 2 bases at V and 1 base at J, with 11 bases between.

Concerning this clonotype: A read error may account for a junction end that differs from germline. The chain joins TRBV6-5 to TRBJ2-7; 7 bases match TRBD2. The CDR3 has 15 amino acids. Germline CDR1 reads MNHEY; CDR2 reads SVGAGI. CDR3 nucleotide sequence: TGTGTCAGCAGGGCGGCCGGGAGGTACTCCTACGAGCAGTACTTC. Protein sequence: CVSRAAGRYSYEQYF.

This chain uses TRBV15 with TRBJ1-2; D is possibly TRBD1 (6 bases). CDR3 length equals 16 residues. Trimming stripped 3 bases from V and 2 bases from J, with 16 bases between. CDR1 and CDR2 (germline): LNHNV, YYDKDF (reference sequence). CDR3 residues: CATSSPGLRGNYGYTF. CDR3 sequence (DNA): TGTGCCACCAGCAGCCCGGGTTTAAGGGGGAACTATGGCTACACCTTC.

This clonotype was counted ten times or more. The rearrangement uses TRBV15 and TRBJ2-5; tentative D call: TRBD1 (5 bases). The length of the CDR3 is 15 residues. In germline, CDR1 is LNHNV, CDR2 YYDKDF (reference sequence). V was cut by 5 bases and J by 5 bases, with 18 bases left in between. The CDR3 nucleotides read TGTGCCACCAGCTACAGACAGTCCCTTTCGGAGACCCAGTACTTC. This translates into CATSYRQSLSETQYF.

Many counts were recorded for this clonotype. The J gene is TRBJ2-7, the V gene TRBV4-1, with D possibly matching TRBD1 (5 bases). The CDR3 is 16 amino acids. Trimming left V 0 bases short and J 5 bases short, with 17 bases between. CDR1 and CDR2 from the germline V gene are MGHRA and YSYEKL. CDR3 in amino acids: CASSQEGLAFMDEQYF. As DNA, the CDR3 is TGCGCCAGCAGCCAAGAGGGGCTCGCTTTTATGGACGAGCAGTACTTC.

The sample holds many counts of this clonotype. At one end the junction does not follow the germline gene, possibly because of a read error. The genes are TRBV4-1 and TRBJ1-2, with no clear D. The CDR3 has 16 amino acids. Germline V CDR1 and CDR2: MGHRA, YSYEKL. The CDR3 DNA sequence: TGCACCAGCAGCCAAGTTGGTCCGGATTCTAACTATGGCTACACCTTC. Its protein product is CTSSQVGPDSNYGYTF.

In its sample, this clonotype was seen many times. The chain has TRBV4-1 and TRBJ1-6; D is possibly TRBD1 (5 bases). In germline, CDR1 is MGHRA, CDR2 YSYEKL. V lost 1 base and J 8 bases, leaving 12 bases between the germline ends. The CDR3 spans 15 residues. CDR3 residues: CASSQGELGDSPLHF. The CDR3 coding sequence is TGCGCCAGCAGCCAAGGAGAGCTGGGGGATTCACCCCTCCACTTT.

To note about this clonotype: The CDR3 does not close with the conserved phenylalanine or tryptophan, likely indicating a read error. The chain joins TRBV7-9 to TRBJ2-7, with D perhaps matching TRBD2 (6 bases). Germline V CDR1 and CDR2: SEHNR, FQNEAQ (reference sequence). The CDR3 is made up of 13 amino acids. V lost 3 bases and J lost 5, with 11 bases in between. This CDR3 is CASSFIGGNEQYL. The CDR3 region has the DNA TGTGCCAGCAGCTTTATTGGCGGGAACGAGCAGTACCTC.

This clonotype was detected ten times or more. The V and J genes are TRBV10-2 and TRBJ2-3; 10 positions agree with TRBD2. CDR1 WSHSY and CDR2 SAAADI come from the germline V gene. With V trimmed by 6 bases and J by 14 bases, 5 bases remained unmatched. This CDR3 is 11 amino acids long. CDR3 coding DNA: TGCGCCAGCAGCTTCGGGACTAGCGTGTATTTT. It translates to CASSFGTSVYF.

The chain is built from TRBV15 and TRBJ2-5, with D perhaps matching TRBD2 (5 bases). Trimming took 3 bases from V and 4 from J, leaving 12 bases between them. CDR3 size: 14 residues. CDR1 and CDR2 (germline): LNHNV, YYDKDF (reference sequence). The CDR3: CATSSTGSGETQYF. The CDR3 DNA reads as TGTGCCACCAGCAGCACGGGCAGCGGAGAGACCCAGTACTTC.

Notes on this clonotype: No conserved phenylalanine or tryptophan is present at the end of the CDR3, so a read error is the likely explanation. The DNA is left out, because the CDR3 cannot be placed on it with certainty; the CDR3 is given as TCRdb lists it. The genes are TRBV7-6 and TRBJ2-2; the table's D call TRBD1 went unverified against the DNA. From germline, CDR1 is SGHVS and CDR2 FNYEAQ. The CDR3 length equals 18 residues, ends included. CDR3 sequence: CASSLVLPGPTNTGELLA.

In its sample, this clonotype was seen many times. CDR3 nucleotide sequence: TGTGCCAGCAGCCCCTTGGACAGTGGAGGACACGAGCAGTACTTC. Translating gives CASSPLDSGGHEQYF. The gene calls are TRBV7-9 and TRBJ2-7; D is possibly TRBD1 (6 bases). V shed 5 bases and J shed 5 bases, with 19 bases lying between them. CDR1 is SEHNR, CDR2 FQNEAQ, per germline (reference sequence). The CDR3 length is 15 residues.

This clonotype was seen a few times. The chain recombines TRBV10-3 with TRBJ2-7; 7 bases are a match to TRBD1. Germline values: CDR1 ENHRY, CDR2 SYGVKD. This CDR3 region has 13 residues. V was pared by 11 bases and J by 6 bases, with 13 bases of the junction left unmatched. CDR3 coding DNA: TGTGCCGCCAGTGGCGAACAGGGGTTCGAGCAGTACTTC. Translated, it gives CAASGEQGFEQYF.

This clonotype was recorded at least ten times. The rearrangement uses TRBV29-1 and TRBJ1-2, with TRBD1 identical over 7 bases. V shed 3 bases, J shed 9 bases, and the junction held 7 bases outside the gene matches. From germline, CDR1 is SQVTM and CDR2 ANQGSEA. This CDR3 is 12 amino acids long. CDR3 DNA: TGCAGCGTTGACAAGGGGGCTAGTAGCTACACCTTC. This sequence encodes CSVDKGASSYTF.

Many counts were recorded for this clonotype. The V gene is TRBV6-1, the J gene TRBJ1-2; tentatively, D is TRBD1 (5 bases). The germline V gene has CDR1 MNHNS and CDR2 SASEGT. This CDR3 contains 15 residues. Trimming cost V 1 base and J 7 bases, with 16 bases left between them. The CDR3 here is CASSEVWDGRSGYTF. CDR3 nucleotide sequence: TGTGCCAGCAGTGAAGTATGGGACGGACGATCTGGCTACACCTTC.

In its sample, this clonotype was seen many times. The chain combines TRBV30 with TRBJ2-7, with no clear D. V was cut by 4 bases and J by 3 bases, with 13 bases left in between. The CDR3 has 13 amino acids. Per germline, CDR1 GTSNPN and CDR2 SVGIG (reference sequence). CDR3 in amino acids: CAWNRAFDYEQYF. CDR3 in DNA: TGTGCCTGGAATCGTGCTTTCGACTACGAGCAGTACTTC.

The rearrangement uses TRBV7-8 and TRBJ2-2, with 10 bases matching TRBD2. There are 16 residues in the CDR3. The V gene end was trimmed by 1 base and the J gene end by 4 bases; junction bases not matched to a gene: 3. Germline V lookup: CDR1 SGHVS, CDR2 FQNEAQ. The CDR3: CASSLGAGGITGELFF. The CDR3 region has the DNA TGTGCCAGCAGCTTAGGAGCGGGAGGGATCACCGGGGAGCTGTTTTTT.

This clonotype appeared a single time. A junction boundary mismatches the germline segment, possibly from a read error. The gene calls are TRBV7-9 and TRBJ1-1; the D is unclear. The CDR3 runs 14 residues. Per germline, CDR1 SEHNR and CDR2 FQNEAQ (reference sequence). The CDR3 DNA follows: TGTGCCAGCTCACCAGAAACCGGAGCGTTAGAAGCTTCCTTT. Translated: CASSPETGALEASF.

This clonotype was recorded many times. The V and J genes are TRBV14 and TRBJ1-4, with D unresolved. Germline V lookup: CDR1 SGHDN, CDR2 FVKESK. V was shortened by 0 bases and J by 8 bases, with 4 bases between the two germline ends. The CDR3 covers 12 residues. The CDR3 sequence is CASSQEWEKLFF. The CDR3 DNA sequence: TGTGCCAGCAGCCAAGAGTGGGAAAAACTGTTTTTT.

This clonotype was recorded at least ten times. The V call is TRBV7-2, the J call TRBJ2-2; 10 positions match TRBD2. Trimming took 3 bases from V and 7 from J; bases not matched to a gene: 8. CDR1 and CDR2 (germline): SGHTA, FQGNSA. There are 16 residues in the CDR3. The CDR3 DNA follows: TGTGCCAGCAGCTTGTTCGGGACTAGCGTGGGCGGGGAGCTGTTTTTT. Its translation is CASSLFGTSVGGELFF.